This TCR beta chain was identified in a study of blood T cell repertoires in COVID-19. Turning to the study itself: T cells, B-cell-depleted T cells, or PBMCs supplied cDNA or gDNA.

As originally analysed: Reference gene primer amplification yielded estimated nucleated cell counts. Clones were sequenced by immunoSEQ multiplex PCR, and TCRdb holds only the in-frame ones, with some missing. The D gene and trimming were derived from the DNA, and the V and J assignments and clone size from that table. The table includes roughly 150,000 clones, around 84% detected once. The Seattle site enrolled patients during active infection and followed them longitudinally. Germline V CDR1 and CDR2: GTSNPN, SVGIG (reference sequence). This CDR3 spans 12 amino acids. With 1 base removed from V and 4 bases from J, the gap between germline ends came to 5 bases.

Sequencing input: peripheral blood. This TCR was sampled from a woman aged 50 to 65 with COVID-19, enrolled during active disease. This chain links TRBV30 with TRBJ1-5; D gene uncertain. CDR3 protein: CAWSGGNQPQHF. Here the CDR3 DNA reads TGTGCCTGGAGTGGAGGAAATCAGCCCCAGCATTTT.